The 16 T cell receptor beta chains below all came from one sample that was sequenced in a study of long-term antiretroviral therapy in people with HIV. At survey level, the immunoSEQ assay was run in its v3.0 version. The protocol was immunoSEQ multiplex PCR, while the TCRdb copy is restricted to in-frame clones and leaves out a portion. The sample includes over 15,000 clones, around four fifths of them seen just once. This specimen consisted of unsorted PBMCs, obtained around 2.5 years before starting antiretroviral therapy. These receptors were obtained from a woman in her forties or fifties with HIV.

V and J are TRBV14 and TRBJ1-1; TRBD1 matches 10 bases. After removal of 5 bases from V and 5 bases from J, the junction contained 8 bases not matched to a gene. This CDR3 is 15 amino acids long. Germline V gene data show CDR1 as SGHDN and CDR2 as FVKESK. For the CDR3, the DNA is TGTGCCAGCAGCACCCAGGGACAGGGGTTGACTGAAGCTTTCTTT. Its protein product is CASSTQGQGLTEAFF.

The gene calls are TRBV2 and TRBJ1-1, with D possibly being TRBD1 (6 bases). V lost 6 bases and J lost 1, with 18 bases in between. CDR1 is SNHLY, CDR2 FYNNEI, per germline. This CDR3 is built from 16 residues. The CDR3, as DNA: TGTGCCAGCAGGGGGGGGGCTCGGGTCTCGAACACTGAAGCTTTCTTT. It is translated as CASRGGARVSNTEAFF.

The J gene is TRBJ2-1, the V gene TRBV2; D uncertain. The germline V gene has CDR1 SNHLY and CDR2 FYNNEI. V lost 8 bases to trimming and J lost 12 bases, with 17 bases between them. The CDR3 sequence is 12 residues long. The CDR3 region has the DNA TGTGCCAGCCAGGACCCCGCTTTTGTGCAGTTCTTC. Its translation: CASQDPAFVQFF.

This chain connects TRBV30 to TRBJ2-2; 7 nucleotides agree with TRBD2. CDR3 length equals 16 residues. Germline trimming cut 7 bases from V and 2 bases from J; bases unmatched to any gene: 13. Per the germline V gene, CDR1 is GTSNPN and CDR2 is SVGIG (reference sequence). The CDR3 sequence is CAFRRGAGVNTGELFF. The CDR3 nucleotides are TGTGCCTTCAGAAGAGGGGCGGGGGTCAACACCGGGGAGCTGTTTTTT.

CDR3 nucleotides: TGTGCCAGCAGCTTAGATAGGCCCCCAGAGACCCAGTACTTC. Protein product: CASSLDRPPETQYF. J is TRBJ2-5 and V is TRBV11-2; D uncertain. From germline, CDR1 is SGHAT and CDR2 FQNNGV. Trimming removed 0 bases at V and 4 bases at J, with 9 bases between. The CDR3 has 14 residues.

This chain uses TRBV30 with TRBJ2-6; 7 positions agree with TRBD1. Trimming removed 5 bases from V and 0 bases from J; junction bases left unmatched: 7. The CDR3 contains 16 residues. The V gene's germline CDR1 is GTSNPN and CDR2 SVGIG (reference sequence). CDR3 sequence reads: CAWQGQLFSGANVLTF. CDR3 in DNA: TGTGCCTGGCAGGGACAGTTGTTCTCTGGGGCCAACGTCCTGACTTTC.

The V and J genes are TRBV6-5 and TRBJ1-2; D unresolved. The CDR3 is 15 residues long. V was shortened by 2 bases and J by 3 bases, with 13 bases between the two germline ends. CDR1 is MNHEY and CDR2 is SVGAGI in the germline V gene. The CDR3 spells CASSYHGSTYYGYTF. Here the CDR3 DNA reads TGTGCCAGCAGTTACCATGGCAGTACCTACTATGGCTACACCTTC.

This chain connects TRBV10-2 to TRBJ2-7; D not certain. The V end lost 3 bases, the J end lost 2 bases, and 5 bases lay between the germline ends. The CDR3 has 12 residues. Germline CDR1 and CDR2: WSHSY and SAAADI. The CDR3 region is CASSDGPYEQYV. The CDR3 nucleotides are TGCGCCAGCAGTGACGGTCCCTACGAGCAGTACGTC.

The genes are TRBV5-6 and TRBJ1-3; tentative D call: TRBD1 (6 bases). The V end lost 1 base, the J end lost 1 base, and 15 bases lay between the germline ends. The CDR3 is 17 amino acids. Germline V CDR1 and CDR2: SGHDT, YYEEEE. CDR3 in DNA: TGTGCCAGCAGCTTGATGGGGGGGCTGGTTTCTGGAAACACCATATATTTT. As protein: CASSLMGGLVSGNTIYF.

CDR3 DNA sequence: TGTGCCAGCAGTTACGGCAGAGCCAACTATGGCTACACCTTC. Residues: CASSYGRANYGYTF. The chain couples TRBV6-5 to TRBJ1-2, with D unclear. V was clipped by 2 bases and J by 2 bases, with 9 bases between them. This CDR3 is 14 amino acids long. The V gene's germline CDR1 is MNHEY and CDR2 SVGAGI.

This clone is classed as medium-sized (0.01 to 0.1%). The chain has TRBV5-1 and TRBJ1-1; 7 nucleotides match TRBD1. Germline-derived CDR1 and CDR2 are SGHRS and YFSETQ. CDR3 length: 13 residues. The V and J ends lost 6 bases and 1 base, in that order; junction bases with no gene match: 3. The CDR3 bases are TGCGCCAGCAATCCAGGGGGGAACACTGAAGCTTTCTTT. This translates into CASNPGGNTEAFF. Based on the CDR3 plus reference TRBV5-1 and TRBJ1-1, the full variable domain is KAGVTQTPRYLIKTRGQQVTLSCSPISGHRSVSWYQQTPGQGLQFLFEYFSETQRNKGNFPGRFSGRQFSNSRSEMNVSTLELGDSALYLCASNPGGNTEAFFGQGTRLTVV.

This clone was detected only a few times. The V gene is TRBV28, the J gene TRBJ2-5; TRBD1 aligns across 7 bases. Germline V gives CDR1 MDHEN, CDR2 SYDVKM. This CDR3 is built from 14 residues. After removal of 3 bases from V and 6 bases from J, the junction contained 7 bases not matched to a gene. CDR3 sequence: CASSFGQGVKTQYF. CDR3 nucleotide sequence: TGTGCCAGCAGTTTCGGGCAGGGGGTGAAGACCCAGTACTTC. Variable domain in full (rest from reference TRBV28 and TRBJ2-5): DVKVTQSSRYLVKRTGEKVFLECVQDMDHENMFWYRQDPGLGLRLIYFSYDVKMKEKGDIPEGYSVSREKKERFSLILESASTNQTSMYLCASSFGQGVKTQYFGPGTRLLVL.

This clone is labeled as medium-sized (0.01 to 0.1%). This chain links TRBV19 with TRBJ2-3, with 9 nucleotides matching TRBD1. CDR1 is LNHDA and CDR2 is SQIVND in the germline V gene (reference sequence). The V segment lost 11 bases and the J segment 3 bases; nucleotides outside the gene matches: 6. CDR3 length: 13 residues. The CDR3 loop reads CAVTGTGTDTQYF. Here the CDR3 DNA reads TGTGCCGTGACGGGGACAGGGACAGATACGCAGTATTTT.

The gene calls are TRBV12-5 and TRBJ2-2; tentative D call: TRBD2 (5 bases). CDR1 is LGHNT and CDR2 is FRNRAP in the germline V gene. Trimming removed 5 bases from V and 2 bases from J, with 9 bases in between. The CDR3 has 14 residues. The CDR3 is CASGGLVNTGELFF. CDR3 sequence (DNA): TGTGCTAGTGGTGGACTGGTTAACACCGGGGAGCTGTTTTTT.

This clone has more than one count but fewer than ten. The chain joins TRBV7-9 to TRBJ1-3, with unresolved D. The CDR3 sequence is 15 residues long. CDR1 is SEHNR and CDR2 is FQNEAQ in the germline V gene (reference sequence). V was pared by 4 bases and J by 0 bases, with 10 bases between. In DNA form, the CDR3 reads TGTGCCAGCAGCTGGCGCGGCGGCTCTGGAAACACCATATATTTT. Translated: CASSWRGGSGNTIYF.

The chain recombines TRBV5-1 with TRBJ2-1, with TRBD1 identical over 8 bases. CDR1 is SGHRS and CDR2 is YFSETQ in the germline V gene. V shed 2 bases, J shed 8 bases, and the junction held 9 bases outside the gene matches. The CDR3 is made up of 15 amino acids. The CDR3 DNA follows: TGCGCCAGCAGCTTTGGACAGGGTATTGAGGATGAGCAGTTCTTC. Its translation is CASSFGQGIEDEQFF.